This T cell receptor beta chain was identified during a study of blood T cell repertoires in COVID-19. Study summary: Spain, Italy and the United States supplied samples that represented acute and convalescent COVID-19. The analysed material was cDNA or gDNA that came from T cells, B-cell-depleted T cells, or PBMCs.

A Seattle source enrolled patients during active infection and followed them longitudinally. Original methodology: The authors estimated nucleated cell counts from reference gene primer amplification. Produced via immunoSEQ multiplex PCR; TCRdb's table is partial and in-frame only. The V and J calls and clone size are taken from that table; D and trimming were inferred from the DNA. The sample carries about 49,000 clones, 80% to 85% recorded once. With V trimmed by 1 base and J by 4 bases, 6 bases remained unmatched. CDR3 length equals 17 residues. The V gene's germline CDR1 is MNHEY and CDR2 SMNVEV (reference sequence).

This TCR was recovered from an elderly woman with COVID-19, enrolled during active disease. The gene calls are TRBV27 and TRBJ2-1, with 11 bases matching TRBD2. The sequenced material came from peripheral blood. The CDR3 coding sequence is TGTGCCAGCAGTTTATTCCCGGGACTAGCGGCATACAATGAGCAGTTCTTC. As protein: CASSLFPGLAAYNEQFF.